This entry is about one TCR beta chain. CDR3 length equals 14 residues. Trimming cost V 1 base and J 3 bases, with 9 bases left between them. Germline V gene data show CDR1 as MNHEY and CDR2 as SVGAGI. This sample was included in a study of blood T cell repertoires in COVID-19. TCRdb's table, derived via immunoSEQ multiplex PCR, lists solely in-frame clones and lacks some. The table has around 200,000 clones, under 90% seen once. Specimen: peripheral blood. The chain uses TRBV6-5 and TRBJ1-2, with D possibly being TRBD1 (6 bases). The sequence was obtained from a human donor in a cohort sampled during active COVID-19. The CDR3 nucleotides are TGTGCCAGCAGTTACTTGGGGGCGGACTATGGCTACACCTTC. Its translation is CASSYLGADYGYTF.